Each of the 30 T cell receptor beta chains below was sequenced from the same sample in a study of shared clonotypes between healthy human individuals (dated by TCRdb to 2018 to 2021). Library prep was done by the immunoSEQ multiplex PCR assay. Here the immuneACCESS table is served through TCRdb, limited to in-frame sequences with V and J called. Missing clones are a known gap in these copies; in checked studies unresolved V genes cover under half, and the rest lacks a known reason. Present in this sample are approximately 500,000 clones, 65% to 85% of which were seen just once. The top ten clonotypes cover 10% to 15% of the sample. Sequenced material: PBMCs. The receptors shown here come from a woman in her thirties or forties in good health. Some clones in this sample may be carry-over from other donors' samples.

Remarks on this clone: The junction differs from germline at one of its ends, possibly a read error. This sample also contains other DNA sequences that code for the same CDR3. This chain joins TRBV4-1 and TRBJ2-5; TRBD2 aligns across 7 bases. From germline, CDR1 is MGHRA and CDR2 YSYEKL. The CDR3 totals 15 residues. The CDR3 nucleotides read TGTGCCAGCAGCCAGGAGAGCGGGGTAGGAGAGACCCAGTACTTC. Translating it yields CASSQESGVGETQYF.

Of note for this clone: One end of the junction does not line up with germline, which may come from a read error. This sample also contains other DNA sequences that code for the same CDR3. The J gene is TRBJ1-2, the V gene TRBV11-2; no clear D gene. Looked up from germline, CDR1 is SGHAT and CDR2 is FQNNGV. The CDR3 spans 13 residues. The CDR3 reads CASSSAVNYGHTF. DNA of the CDR3: TGTGCTAGCAGCTCAGCTGTAAACTATGGCCACACCTTC.

The chain is built from TRBV2 and TRBJ2-1, with 7 positions matching TRBD2. Germline values: CDR1 SNHLY, CDR2 FYNNEI. The CDR3 runs 17 residues. V trimming: 5 bases; J trimming: 2 bases; junction bases outside the gene matches: 12. The CDR3 nucleotides read TGTGCCAGCAGTACTAGTAGGCTAGCGGAAACCTACAATGAGCAGTTCTTC. Protein product: CASSTSRLAETYNEQFF.

On this clone itself: Since a far larger clone is one base different, this is likely a read error. This chain links TRBV30 with TRBJ2-5; D perhaps matches TRBD1 (5 bases). The CDR3 length is 13 residues. V dropped 5 bases and J dropped 2 bases, with 12 bases sitting between them. Germline values: CDR1 GTSNPN, CDR2 SVGIG (reference sequence). This CDR3 reads CAWDRVLQETQYF. DNA of the CDR3: TGTGCCTGGGACAGAGTCCTTCAAGAGACCCAGTACTTC.

The chain joins TRBV19 to TRBJ2-2; D possibly corresponds to TRBD2 (6 bases). The CDR3 contains 14 residues. The ends were cut back, 8 bases at V and 2 bases at J, with 12 bases in the middle. Germline CDR1 reads LNHDA; CDR2 reads SQIVND (reference sequence). The CDR3 sequence: CASSREANTGELFF. CDR3 DNA sequence: TGTGCCAGTTCCAGGGAGGCCAACACCGGGGAGCTGTTTTTT.

V usage is TRBV11-2 and J usage is TRBJ2-7, with D unresolved. Per germline, CDR1 SGHAT and CDR2 FQNNGV. V was shortened by 5 bases and J by 1 base, with 15 bases between the two germline ends. The CDR3 consists of 15 residues. The CDR3 DNA reads as TGTGCCAGCAGCCGCAACCTTGGGGTATCCTACGAGCAGTACTTC. It yields the protein CASSRNLGVSYEQYF.

The V and J genes are TRBV7-9 and TRBJ1-3; D call uncertain. The CDR3 extends over 14 amino acids. Germline values: CDR1 SEHNR, CDR2 FQNEAQ (reference sequence). V dropped 3 bases and J dropped 4 bases, with 10 bases sitting between them. CDR3 DNA: TGTGCCAGCAGCTTCCGGGGAGACGGAAACACCATATATTTT. Its translation is CASSFRGDGNTIYF.

This chain connects TRBV28 to TRBJ1-5; D may be TRBD1 (6 bases). Germline loops: CDR1 MDHEN, CDR2 SYDVKM. V shed 7 bases and J shed 5 bases, with 15 bases lying between them. There are 14 residues in the CDR3. CDR3 coding DNA: TGTGCCAGCACCCTAAGGGGGGCTTATCAGCCCCAGCATTTT. This encodes CASTLRGAYQPQHF.

V and J are TRBV7-8 and TRBJ1-2, with TRBD1 identical over 10 bases. In germline, CDR1 is SGHVS, CDR2 FQNEAQ. CDR3 length: 17 residues. Trimming at V came to 2 bases and at J to 8 bases, leaving 14 bases not matched to a gene. CDR3 nucleotide sequence: TGTGCCAGCAGCTTAAAGACCGACAGGGGGCGCGTTGAAGGCTACACCTTC. This encodes CASSLKTDRGRVEGYTF.

Worth noting for this clone: A far larger clone is only one base removed, so a read error is likely. The chain uses TRBV9 and TRBJ2-7, with 10 bases matching TRBD2. Germline V gives CDR1 SGDLS, CDR2 YYNGEE. The CDR3 has 16 residues. The CDR3 coding sequence is TGTGCCAGCAACGTAGGGCCTAGCGGGGGATCCTACGAGCAGTACTTC. It codes for CASNVGPSGGSYEQYF.

This clone appeared once. This likely reflects a read error, since a far larger clone is one base away. V is TRBV4-3 and J is TRBJ2-2; D is tentatively TRBD1 or TRBD2 (5 bases each). The germline V and J ends were trimmed by 4 bases and 3 bases, with 15 bases remaining between them. This CDR3 has 16 residues. Looked up from germline, CDR1 is LGHNA and CDR2 is YSLEER. Here the CDR3 reads CASSPLLGPHTGELFF. The CDR3 nucleotides are TGCGCCAGCAGCCCACTCCTGGGACCTCACACCGGGGAGCTGTTTTTT.

For this clone: This likely came from a read error, as a far larger clone is one base away. The chain combines TRBV4-1 with TRBJ2-5, with 7 bases identical to TRBD2. The end of the DNA aligns better with TRBJ2-7, so the J call may be wrong. The CDR3 extends over 18 amino acids. CDR1 and CDR2 from the germline V gene are MGHRA and YSYEKL. Here the CDR3 DNA reads TGCGCCAGCAGCCAATCTACGGCCGGGACTAACCTACCCTACGAGCAGTACTTC. Its protein is CASSQSTAGTNLPYEQYF.

The V gene is TRBV7-3, the J gene TRBJ2-3, with D hard to call. Trimming pared 2 bases from V and 2 bases from J, leaving 11 bases between. Germline V gives CDR1 SGHTA, CDR2 FQGTGA. The CDR3 has 15 residues. The CDR3 region is CASSLAPGPTDTQYF. Written as DNA, the CDR3 is TGTGCCAGCAGCTTAGCCCCGGGCCCCACAGATACGCAGTATTTT.

The chain links TRBV7-2 to TRBJ2-2; D call uncertain. Trimming left V 8 bases short and J 5 bases short, with 9 bases between. The CDR3 is 12 residues long. CDR1 SGHTA and CDR2 FQGNSA come from the germline V gene. The chain's CDR3 is CASSVGTGELFF. CDR3 in DNA: TGTGCCAGCTCTGTAGGTACCGGGGAGCTGTTTTTT.

This clone was found a few times. The chain joins TRBV18 to TRBJ2-7, with 8 bases lining up with TRBD1. The CDR3 runs to 15 residues. The V and J ends lost 2 bases and 2 bases, in that order; junction bases with no gene match: 5. The germline gives CDR1 KGHSH, CDR2 LQKENI. The CDR3 bases are TGTGCCAGCTCACCAGCAACAGGGGGTCCCTACGAGCAGTACTTC. Translation gives CASSPATGGPYEQYF. The full variable domain, its missing parts supplied by reference TRBV18 and TRBJ2-7, is NAGVMQNPRHLVRRRGQEARLRCSPMKGHSHVYWYRQLPEEGLKFMVYLQKENIIDESGMPKERFSAEFPKEGPSILRIQQVVRGDSAAYFCASSPATGGPYEQYFGPGTRLTVT.

The rearrangement links TRBV4-3 to TRBJ2-1; D not certain. This CDR3 spans 14 amino acids. The germline V and J ends were trimmed by 4 bases and 6 bases, with 13 bases remaining between them. CDR1 is LGHNA and CDR2 is YSLEER in the germline V gene. The CDR3 DNA follows: TGCGCCAGCAGCCGTTTTTTATTAAGCAATGAGCAGTTCTTC. Residues: CASSRFLLSNEQFF.

This chain uses TRBV5-6 with TRBJ2-1; TRBD2 matches 13 bases. V lost 0 bases, J lost 3 bases, and 3 bases stayed unmatched. CDR1 SGHDT and CDR2 YYEEEE come from the germline V gene. This CDR3 has 17 residues. The CDR3 sequence is CASSLGTSGRYYNEQFF. CDR3 nucleotides: TGTGCCAGCAGCTTGGGGACTAGCGGGAGATACTACAATGAGCAGTTCTTC.

This clone turned up a few times. Compared with germline, one end of the junction differs, possibly owing to a read error. The rearrangement joins TRBV5-4 to TRBJ2-7, with D perhaps TRBD1 (5 bases). Germline loops: CDR1 SGHNT, CDR2 YYREEE (reference sequence). This CDR3 is built from 15 residues. For the CDR3, the DNA is TGCGCCAGCAGCCAAGATACCCAGGGCCCCTACGAGCAGTACTTC. Amino acid sequence: CASSQDTQGPYEQYF.

For this clone: A far larger clone differs by one base, so this is likely a read error. The J gene is TRBJ2-3, the V gene TRBV19, with 9 bases fitting TRBD1. The germline V gene encodes CDR1 LNHDA and CDR2 SQIVND (reference sequence). The V gene end was trimmed by 8 bases and the J gene end by 8 bases; junction bases not matched to a gene: 8. This CDR3 contains 13 residues. The CDR3 loop reads CASRDRERGTQYF. Here the CDR3 DNA reads TGTGCCAGTCGGGACAGGGAGCGAGGTACGCAGTATTTT.

The genes are TRBV18 and TRBJ1-5; TRBD1 is a possible D gene (5 bases). Germline V gives CDR1 KGHSH, CDR2 LQKENI. Trimming pared 1 base from V and 3 bases from J, leaving 7 bases between. This CDR3 is built from 14 residues. The CDR3 here is CASSPLGDNQPQHF. For the CDR3, the DNA is TGTGCCAGCTCACCACTGGGGGACAATCAGCCCCAGCATTTT.

Note on this clone: A read error likely explains this, since a far larger clone differs by one base. Other DNA sequences of this sample code for an identical CDR3. J is TRBJ2-4 and V is TRBV28, with D unclear. The length of the CDR3 is 13 residues. Per germline, CDR1 MDHEN and CDR2 SYDVKM. DNA of the CDR3: TGTGCCAGCAGTGACATAGCCAAAAACATCCAGTACTTC. Its translation: CASSDIAKNIQYF.

The chain combines TRBV30 with TRBJ1-2, with unresolved D. The ends were cut back, 0 bases at V and 7 bases at J, with 6 bases in the middle. CDR3 length: 11 amino acids. The germline gives CDR1 GTSNPN, CDR2 SVGIG (reference sequence). Here the CDR3 reads CAWSVLGGYTF. CDR3 bases: TGTGCCTGGAGTGTACTCGGTGGCTACACCTTC. Full variable domain (remainder filled in from reference TRBV30 and TRBJ1-2): SQTIHQWPATLVQPVGSPLSLECTVEGTSNPNLYWYRQAAGRGLQLLFYSVGIGQISSEVPQNLSASRPQDRQFILSSKKLLLSDSGFYLCAWSVLGGYTFGSGTRLTVV.

The table lists this clone with a few counts. This chain joins TRBV7-6 and TRBJ2-1, with a possible D match to TRBD2 (5 bases). Trimming shortened V by 1 base and J by 9 bases, and 10 bases separated the two germline ends. Germline lookup yields CDR1 SGHVS and CDR2 FNYEAQ. The CDR3 runs 13 residues. For the CDR3, the DNA is TGTGCCAGCAGCTTAGGTGAGGGAACTGAGCAGTTCTTC. It yields the protein CASSLGEGTEQFF. Full variable domain (rest looked up from reference TRBV7-6 and TRBJ2-1): GAGVSQSPRYKVTKRGQDVALRCDPISGHVSLYWYRQALGQGPEFLTYFNYEAQQDKSGLPNDRFSAERPEGSISTLTIQRTEQRDSAMYRCASSLGEGTEQFFGPGTRLTVL.

The chain recombines TRBV25-1 with TRBJ2-1, with D possibly being TRBD1 (6 bases). The CDR3 is 12 amino acids. The ends were cut back, 5 bases at V and 10 bases at J, with 12 bases in the middle. CDR1 is MGHDK, CDR2 SYGVNS, per germline. In DNA form, the CDR3 reads TGTGCCAGCAGTTTAACAGGGAGCGAGCAGTTCTTC. Translating it yields CASSLTGSEQFF.

This clone has a single count. The CDR3 DNA follows: TGTGCCAGCTGGAGTAACTACAATGAGCAGTTCTTC. Encoded protein: CASWSNYNEQFF. The chain employs TRBV6-5 and TRBJ2-1; D is undetermined. V was trimmed by 8 bases and J by 3 bases, leaving 8 bases between them. The CDR3 has 12 residues. Germline V lookup: CDR1 MNHEY, CDR2 SVGAGI.

V usage is TRBV18 and J usage is TRBJ1-1, with D hard to call. V lost 6 bases and J lost 0, with 20 bases in between. Germline CDR1 reads KGHSH; CDR2 reads LQKENI. The CDR3 length is 17 residues. The CDR3: CASSLRPHGEVNTEAFF. CDR3 nucleotides: TGTGCCAGCTCTCTCCGACCCCACGGTGAGGTGAACACTGAAGCTTTCTTT.

The chain combines TRBV29-1 with TRBJ1-1, with TRBD1 as a possible D gene (6 bases). Looked up from germline, CDR1 is SQVTM and CDR2 is ANQGSEA. V lost 5 bases, J lost 11 bases, and 24 bases lay in between. The CDR3 contains 14 residues. CDR3 region: CSVSVGGSGSGAFF. CDR3 DNA sequence: TGCAGCGTTAGCGTAGGGGGGTCGGGGTCCGGGGCTTTCTTT.

This clone has a handful of counts. The chain joins TRBV19 to TRBJ2-1, with D maybe TRBD2 (6 bases). The CDR3 runs 14 residues. V lost 6 bases to trimming and J lost 7 bases, with 16 bases between them. Germline CDR1 is LNHDA and CDR2 is SQIVND (reference sequence). CDR3 bases: TGTGCCAGTAGCCGGGACTCGTCCACGAATGAGCAGTTCTTC. Its translation: CASSRDSSTNEQFF.

This chain links TRBV5-1 with TRBJ2-1; D possibly corresponds to TRBD2 (5 bases). Trimming left V 4 bases short and J 16 bases short, with 21 bases between. This CDR3 is built from 13 residues. Germline V gives CDR1 SGHRS, CDR2 YFSETQ. CDR3 in amino acids: CASSLDLNGVVFF. CDR3 DNA sequence: TGCGCCAGCAGCCTCGATCTCAACGGGGTGGTATTCTTC.

The V call is TRBV6-1, the J call TRBJ1-4, with a weak D call TRBD1 (6 bases). The CDR3 has 13 residues. V dropped 6 bases and J dropped 8 bases, with 13 bases sitting between them. CDR1 and CDR2 from the germline V gene are MNHNS and SASEGT. The CDR3 region has the DNA TGTGCCAGCAGGGCCAGGGGCTGGGAAAAACTGTTTTTT. Its translation: CASRARGWEKLFF.